Shown below are 19 T cell receptor beta chains from a single sample sequenced in a study of cytomegalovirus exposure and HLA in healthy donors. The PCR made use of 60 Vbeta and 13 Jbeta primers. The table came from immunoSEQ multiplex PCR; TCRdb's copy has only in-frame clones and leaves some out. The data hold over 150,000 clones, with 70% to 80% observed a single time. The sample taken for sequencing was PBMCs. Receptors originate from a woman in her sixties or seventies in good health and CMV-seropositive.

The chain couples TRBV9 to TRBJ2-1, with TRBD1 matching over 7 bases. V lost 3 bases to trimming and J lost 0 bases; unmatched junction nucleotides: 15. The CDR3 totals 19 residues. From germline, CDR1 is SGDLS and CDR2 YYNGEE. DNA for the CDR3: TGTGCCAGCAGCGCCGGGTGGGGGAAGACAGGGATCTCCTACAATGAGCAGTTCTTC. Translation: CASSAGWGKTGISYNEQFF. Looking up the rest from reference TRBV9 and TRBJ2-1 gives the full variable domain: DSGVTQTPKHLITATGQRVTLRCSPRSGDLSVYWYQQSLDQGLQFLIQYYNGEERAKGNILERFSAQQFPDLHSELNLSSLELGDSALYFCASSAGWGKTGISYNEQFFGPGTRLTVL.

The chain couples TRBV7-2 to TRBJ1-4; D is unresolved. V was cut by 1 base and J by 5 bases, with 11 bases left in between. CDR1 is SGHTA and CDR2 is FQGNSA in the germline V gene. The CDR3 has 15 residues. The DNA of the CDR3 is TGTGCCAGCAGCTTAGGGACTCGTTTGAATGAAAAACTGTTTTTT. The encoded protein is CASSLGTRLNEKLFF. Drawing the rest from reference TRBV7-2 and TRBJ1-4, the complete variable domain is GAGVSQSPSNKVTEKGKDVELRCDPISGHTALYWYRQSLGQGLEFLIYFQGNSAPDKSGLPSDRFSAERTGGSVSTLTIQRTQQEDSAVYLCASSLGTRLNEKLFFGSGTQLSVL.

The genes are TRBV9 and TRBJ1-6; 9 nucleotides line up with TRBD1. CDR1 SGDLS and CDR2 YYNGEE come from the germline V gene. The CDR3 has 16 amino acids. V lost 4 bases, J lost 10 bases, and 12 bases stayed unmatched. CDR3 nucleotides: TGTGCCAGCAGCCTCCGGACAGGGGACATGGGGTCACCCCTCCACTTT. Residues: CASSLRTGDMGSPLHF.

V and J are TRBV7-3 and TRBJ2-1; TRBD1 matches at 8 bases. The V segment lost 5 bases and the J segment 8 bases; nucleotides outside the gene matches: 11. The CDR3 loop spans 15 amino acids. CDR1 and CDR2 from the germline V gene are SGHTA and FQGTGA. CDR3 sequence (DNA): TGTGCCAGCAGCCACCGACAGGGGCCCCCACATGAGCAGTTCTTC. Encoded protein: CASSHRQGPPHEQFF.

A few counts support this clone. The V gene is TRBV27, the J gene TRBJ2-2; TRBD1 is a possible D gene (6 bases). V lost 7 bases and J lost 6, with 15 bases in between. Germline V gives CDR1 MNHEY, CDR2 SMNVEV (reference sequence). The CDR3 covers 14 residues. This CDR3 reads CASNKLSGAGELFF. CDR3 nucleotide sequence: TGTGCCAGCAACAAACTTTCAGGGGCCGGGGAGCTGTTTTTT.

Notes on this clone: Other DNA sequences in this specimen translate into the identical CDR3. The chain employs TRBV5-1 and TRBJ1-2, with D possibly matching TRBD1 (5 bases). Germline V gives CDR1 SGHRS, CDR2 YFSETQ. This CDR3 is built from 13 residues. V lost 0 bases and J 4 bases, leaving 7 bases between the germline ends. CDR3 loop: CASSLGQIYGYTF. Here the CDR3 DNA reads TGCGCCAGCAGCTTGGGACAGATCTATGGCTACACCTTC.

As concerns this clone: Distinct nucleotide sequences in the sample also encode this CDR3. This rearrangement joins TRBV5-6 to TRBJ1-6, with a weak D call TRBD1 (6 bases). Trimming removed 0 bases from V and 9 bases from J, with 10 bases in between. The length of the CDR3 is 14 residues. Germline V gene lookup returns CDR1 SGHDT and CDR2 YYEEEE. The CDR3 DNA is TGTGCCAGCAGCTTGGTAAGGGGGGGTTCACCCCTCCACTTT. This sequence encodes CASSLVRGGSPLHF.

The chain has TRBV9 and TRBJ1-1; unclear D gene. The CDR3 runs to 13 residues. Germline V gives CDR1 SGDLS, CDR2 YYNGEE. Trimming pared 1 base from V and 5 bases from J, leaving 9 bases between. In DNA, the CDR3 is TGTGCCAGCAGCGTATACGAGGATACTGAAGCTTTCTTT. Residues: CASSVYEDTEAFF.

The rearrangement joins TRBV11-2 to TRBJ1-1; 7 nucleotides line up with TRBD1. V shed 6 bases and J 5 bases; nucleotides not matched to a gene: 9. The CDR3 consists of 14 residues. Germline V CDR1 and CDR2: SGHAT, FQNNGV. The CDR3 nucleotides read TGTGCCAGCAGTCAGGACTCAGGGGGAACTGAAGCTTTCTTT. It is translated as CASSQDSGGTEAFF.

Concerning this clone itself: This CDR3 is also generated by other DNA sequences in the sample. J is TRBJ2-7 and V is TRBV5-1; 10 bases are a match to TRBD1. CDR1 SGHRS and CDR2 YFSETQ come from the germline V gene. J was trimmed by 2 bases and V by 7 bases; bases with no gene match: 6. The CDR3 spans 14 residues. DNA of the CDR3: TGCGCCAGCTCACCCGGGACAGGGGCCTACGAGCAGTACTTC. Protein sequence: CASSPGTGAYEQYF.

The V gene is TRBV18, the J gene TRBJ1-2; 12 positions agree with TRBD1. The CDR3 contains 15 residues. The V gene's germline CDR1 is KGHSH and CDR2 LQKENI. Trimming removed 2 bases from V and 5 bases from J; junction bases left unmatched: 3. As DNA, the CDR3 is TGTGCCAGCTCACCAGGGACAGGGGGCTTGTATGGCTACACCTTC. Its protein product is CASSPGTGGLYGYTF.

V gene TRBV9 combines with J gene TRBJ1-2; 12 bases match TRBD1. From germline, CDR1 is SGDLS and CDR2 YYNGEE. The CDR3 consists of 23 residues. Unmatched junction bases numbered 26, after V lost 3 bases and J lost 2 bases. This CDR3 reads CASSAPLTPGTGGDAASNYGYTF. The CDR3 DNA reads TGTGCCAGCAGCGCCCCTCTAACTCCCGGGACAGGGGGCGATGCTGCGTCAAACTATGGCTACACCTTC.

The chain recombines TRBV9 with TRBJ2-3; 8 bases match TRBD2. Germline CDR1 is SGDLS and CDR2 is YYNGEE. This CDR3 has 15 residues. The ends lost 0 bases at V and 4 bases at J; junction bases unmatched: 4. The CDR3 reads CASSVAGGWADTQYF. CDR3 in DNA: TGTGCCAGCAGCGTAGCGGGGGGGTGGGCAGATACGCAGTATTTT.

This clone was recorded a few times. The chain is built from TRBV14 and TRBJ2-3; tentatively, D is TRBD2 (5 bases). This CDR3 contains 15 residues. Per the germline V gene, CDR1 is SGHDN and CDR2 is FVKESK. V was clipped by 1 base and J by 1 base, with 9 bases between them. The CDR3 DNA follows: TGTGCCAGCAGCCAAGCGGGGTTACGCACAGATACGCAGTATTTT. This codes for CASSQAGLRTDTQYF.

This chain uses TRBV5-6 with TRBJ1-1; 8 bases line up with TRBD1. The germline V gene has CDR1 SGHDT and CDR2 YYEEEE. Germline trimming cut 3 bases from V and 4 bases from J; bases unmatched to any gene: 2. CDR3 length: 13 residues. The CDR3 nucleotides are TGTGCCAGCAGCTGGACAGGGTTCACTGAAGCTTTCTTT. Residues: CASSWTGFTEAFF.

This clone came up once. The chain employs TRBV7-9 and TRBJ1-5, with 8 bases lining up with TRBD1. CDR1 is SEHNR, CDR2 FQNEAQ, per germline (reference sequence). With 5 bases clipped from V and 0 bases from J, the junction kept 6 bases outside the gene matches. The CDR3 has 16 amino acids. In DNA form, the CDR3 reads TGTGCCAGCAGCGGCGACAGGGGAGGTAGCAATCAGCCCCAGCATTTT. It translates to CASSGDRGGSNQPQHF.

The rearrangement uses TRBV7-9 and TRBJ1-3, with 7 bases lining up with TRBD1. Germline assignment: CDR1 SEHNR and CDR2 FQNEAQ (reference sequence). This CDR3 is built from 17 residues. J lost 3 bases, V lost 3 bases, and 11 bases had no gene match. The CDR3 region has the DNA TGTGCCAGCAGCTTCGAAGGACAGGTTAGCGGTGGAAACACCATATATTTT. Its protein is CASSFEGQVSGGNTIYF.

J is TRBJ2-1 and V is TRBV29-1; 7 bases match TRBD2. V dropped 3 bases and J dropped 1; count of bases not matched to a gene: 6. This CDR3 is built from 15 residues. Germline V lookup: CDR1 SQVTM, CDR2 ANQGSEA. In DNA, the CDR3 is TGCAGCGTTGATCGGCGGGGGTCTTCCTACAATGAGCAGTTCTTC. It encodes CSVDRRGSSYNEQFF.

The rearrangement uses TRBV5-6 and TRBJ2-2; a possible D gene is TRBD2 (5 bases). The V end lost 6 bases, the J end lost 4 bases, and 19 bases lay between the germline ends. This CDR3 has 16 amino acids. CDR1 SGHDT and CDR2 YYEEEE come from the germline V gene. CDR3 residues: CASTNPLARVTGELFF. The CDR3 DNA is TGTGCCAGCACCAATCCACTGGCGAGGGTCACCGGGGAGCTGTTTTTT. Full variable domain (remainder filled in from reference TRBV5-6 and TRBJ2-2): DAGVTQSPTHLIKTRGQQVTLRCSPKSGHDTVSWYQQALGQGPQFIFQYYEEEERQRGNFPDRFSGHQFPNYSSELNVNALLLGDSALYLCASTNPLARVTGELFFGEGSRLTVL.